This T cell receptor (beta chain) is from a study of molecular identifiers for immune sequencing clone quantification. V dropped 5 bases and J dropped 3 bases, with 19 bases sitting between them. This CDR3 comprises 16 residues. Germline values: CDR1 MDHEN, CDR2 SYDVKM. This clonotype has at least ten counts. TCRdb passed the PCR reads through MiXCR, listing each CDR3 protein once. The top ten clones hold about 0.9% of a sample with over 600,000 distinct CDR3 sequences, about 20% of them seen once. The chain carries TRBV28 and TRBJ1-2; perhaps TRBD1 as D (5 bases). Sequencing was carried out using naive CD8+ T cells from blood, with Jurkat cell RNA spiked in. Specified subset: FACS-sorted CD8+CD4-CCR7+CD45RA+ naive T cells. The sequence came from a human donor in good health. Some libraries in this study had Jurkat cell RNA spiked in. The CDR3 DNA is TGTGCCAGCAGTCCGGCCGGGACCTCGGATGACTATGGCTACACCTTC. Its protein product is CASSPAGTSDDYGYTF.